The subject of this entry is one T cell receptor (beta chain). Its antigen is currently unknown. The source of the sample is a study of monozygotic twins with inflammatory bowel disease. Broader study findings: Repertoire similarity matched across concordant and discordant twins, perhaps owing to limited power. For IBD patients, clonotypes shared with others were fewer than for healthy twins, especially with disease activity.

Germline CDR1 and CDR2: SGHTA and FQGNSA. This CDR3 contains 15 residues. TCRdb reprocessed the 5' RACE reads and reports one entry per CDR3 protein, with no DNA. This sample's clone table lists approximately 400,000 distinct CDR3 sequences. The specimen was blood. The chain combines TRBV7-2 with TRBJ1-1. The sequence derives from a human donor with ulcerative colitis or Crohn's disease, or a healthy co-twin of an affected twin (not recorded which). This chain's CDR3 is CASSLALSLTTEAFF.